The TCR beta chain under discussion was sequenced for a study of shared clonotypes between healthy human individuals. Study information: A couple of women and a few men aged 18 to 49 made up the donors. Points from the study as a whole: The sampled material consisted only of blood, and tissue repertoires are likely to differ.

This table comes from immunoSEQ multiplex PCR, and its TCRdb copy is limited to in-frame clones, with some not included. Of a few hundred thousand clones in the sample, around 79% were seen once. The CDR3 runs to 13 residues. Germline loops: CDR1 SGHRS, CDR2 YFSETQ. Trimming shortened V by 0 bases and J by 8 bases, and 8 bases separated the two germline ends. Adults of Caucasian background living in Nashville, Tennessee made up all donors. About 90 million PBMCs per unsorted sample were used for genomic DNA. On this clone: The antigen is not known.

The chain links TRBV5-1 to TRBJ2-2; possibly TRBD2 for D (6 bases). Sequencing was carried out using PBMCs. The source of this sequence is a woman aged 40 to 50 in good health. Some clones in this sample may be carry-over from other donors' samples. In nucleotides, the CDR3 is TGCGCCAGCAGCTTGGGGCTAGCGGGGGAGCTGTTTTTT. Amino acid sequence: CASSLGLAGELFF.